This entry lists 32 T cell receptor beta chains sequenced from one sample in a study of somatic mutations in cytotoxic T cells in rheumatoid arthritis. Generated by immunoSEQ multiplex PCR, the TCRdb table keeps only in-frame clones and is missing some. The sample yields around 5,000 clones, 75% to 80% seen once. Sample: CD8+ T cells sorted from blood, taken at a follow-up visit. The receptor set was obtained from a man aged 40-49 years with rheumatoid arthritis.

This clone was observed a few times. The chain has TRBV6-1 and TRBJ2-3; 9 bases fit TRBD1. CDR3 length: 14 amino acids. J was trimmed by 5 bases and V by 4 bases; bases with no gene match: 4. Germline V gene data show CDR1 as MNHNS and CDR2 as SASEGT. The CDR3 region is CASSADRGLDTQYF. CDR3 sequence (DNA): TGTGCCAGCAGTGCAGACAGGGGGTTAGATACGCAGTATTTT.

The chain uses TRBV28 and TRBJ2-1; TRBD2 agrees at 14 bases. V lost 3 bases to trimming and J lost 8 bases; unmatched junction nucleotides: 18. The CDR3 extends over 20 amino acids. The germline V gene has CDR1 MDHEN and CDR2 SYDVKM. The CDR3: CASSFSGTSGSMKLGDEQFF. The CDR3 DNA is TGTGCCAGCAGTTTCTCCGGGACTAGCGGGAGTATGAAATTGGGCGATGAGCAGTTCTTC.

The chain links TRBV6-1 to TRBJ2-7; D might be TRBD2 (6 bases). Germline V gene data show CDR1 as MNHNS and CDR2 as SASEGT. The CDR3 totals 16 residues. V dropped 1 base and J dropped 2 bases, with 15 bases sitting between them. The CDR3 DNA is TGTGCCAGCAGTGAAGTACCCCGAGCGGGCACCTACGAGCAGTACTTC. Translated: CASSEVPRAGTYEQYF.

This clone has a handful of counts. The V call is TRBV7-8, the J call TRBJ2-7; 8 bases map to TRBD1. Germline lookup yields CDR1 SGHVS and CDR2 FQNEAQ. Trimming cost V 4 bases and J 2 bases; bases outside gene matches: 10. The CDR3 extends over 16 amino acids. Written as DNA, the CDR3 is TGTGCCAGCAGCTCGGAAGCTGGACAGGGAGCCTACGAGCAGTACTTC. This gives the protein CASSSEAGQGAYEQYF.

This chain joins TRBV30 and TRBJ1-1; tentative D call: TRBD1 (5 bases). Per germline, CDR1 GTSNPN and CDR2 SVGIG (reference sequence). The CDR3 totals 14 residues. Trimming shortened V by 3 bases and J by 1 base, and 12 bases separated the two germline ends. The CDR3 DNA reads as TGTGCCTGGAGCCTGGGACTCCAGAACACTGAAGCTTTCTTT. Translation gives CAWSLGLQNTEAFF.

V is TRBV30 and J is TRBJ2-7; unclear D gene. V shed 5 bases and J shed 5 bases, with 13 bases lying between them. Germline V CDR1 and CDR2: GTSNPN, SVGIG (reference sequence). The CDR3 contains 12 residues. CDR3 coding DNA: TGTGCCTGGGCCGGCGCCTCGAACGAGCAGTACTTC. It codes for CAWAGASNEQYF.

The rearrangement links TRBV5-1 to TRBJ2-7; 13 bases match TRBD2. CDR1 is SGHRS and CDR2 is YFSETQ in the germline V gene. Trimming cost V 3 bases and J 4 bases; bases outside gene matches: 4. CDR3 length: 15 residues. CDR3 protein: CASSWRTSGSYEQYF. CDR3 DNA sequence: TGCGCCAGCAGCTGGAGGACTAGCGGGAGTTACGAGCAGTACTTC.

This clone was observed a single time. The V and J genes are TRBV7-9 and TRBJ1-5, with D possibly TRBD1 on 6 matching bases. The CDR3 is 15 residues long. Trimming shortened V by 5 bases and J by 7 bases, and 18 bases separated the two germline ends. Germline V lookup: CDR1 SEHNR, CDR2 FQNEAQ (reference sequence). CDR3 loop: CASSPELQGGQPQHF. CDR3 nucleotides: TGTGCCAGCAGCCCAGAGTTACAGGGAGGACAGCCCCAGCATTTT.

This clone was recorded once. The chain combines TRBV30 with TRBJ2-7; D not certain. Germline V gives CDR1 GTSNPN, CDR2 SVGIG (reference sequence). The V end was cut by 0 bases, the J end by 0 bases, with 12 bases between. The CDR3 contains 15 residues. CDR3 nucleotide sequence: TGTGCCTGGAGTGTAAATATAGGTCTCTCCTACGAGCAGTACTTC. This codes for CAWSVNIGLSYEQYF.

The V call is TRBV11-2, the J call TRBJ2-7; perhaps TRBD2 as D (6 bases). The V end lost 3 bases, the J end lost 3 bases, and 12 bases lay between the germline ends. CDR1 is SGHAT and CDR2 is FQNNGV in the germline V gene. The CDR3 has 14 amino acids. The CDR3 loop is CASSFIGRGYEQYF. DNA for the CDR3: TGTGCCAGCAGCTTTATCGGGAGAGGCTACGAGCAGTACTTC.

V and J are TRBV6-1 and TRBJ1-1; D possibly corresponds to TRBD1 (5 bases). There are 14 residues in the CDR3. The V and J ends lost 6 bases and 6 bases respectively, with 17 bases between them. Germline V gene lookup returns CDR1 MNHNS and CDR2 SASEGT. CDR3 protein: CASRDLGLGAEAFF. The DNA for the CDR3 is TGTGCCAGCAGGGATTTGGGGCTGGGGGCTGAAGCTTTCTTT.

The chain has TRBV4-1 and TRBJ2-3; no definite D call. Germline V gives CDR1 MGHRA, CDR2 YSYEKL. V was pared by 0 bases and J by 3 bases, with 10 bases between. The CDR3 length is 15 residues. The CDR3 bases are TGCGCCAGCAGCCAAGATGAGGCTAGGACAGATACGCAGTATTTT. Its translation: CASSQDEARTDTQYF.

The sample holds a few counts of this clone. The chain uses TRBV7-9 and TRBJ2-3; D is undetermined. V dropped 5 bases and J dropped 2 bases, with 8 bases sitting between them. This CDR3 region has 13 residues. The germline CDR1 and CDR2 sequences are SEHNR and FQNEAQ (reference sequence). CDR3 DNA sequence: TGTGCCAGCAGCGAGCGACTCACAGATACGCAGTATTTT. This translates into CASSERLTDTQYF. The whole variable domain, remainder taken from reference TRBV7-9 and TRBJ2-3, is DTGVSQNPRHKITKRGQNVTFRCDPISEHNRLYWYRQTLGQGPEFLTYFQNEAQLEKSRLLSDRFSAERPKGSFSTLEIQRTEQGDSAMYLCASSERLTDTQYFGPGTRLTVL.

The J gene is TRBJ1-1, the V gene TRBV27, with a weak D call TRBD1 (5 bases). The CDR3 has 14 amino acids. V lost 3 bases and J lost 1, with 9 bases in between. From germline, CDR1 is MNHEY and CDR2 SMNVEV (reference sequence). The chain's CDR3 is CASSFIGGNTEAFF. CDR3 coding DNA: TGTGCCAGCAGTTTTATCGGGGGGAACACTGAAGCTTTCTTT.

V is TRBV11-2 and J is TRBJ2-7, with 8 bases identical to TRBD2. The junction had 15 bases not matched to a gene; V was cut back by 5 bases and J by 3 bases. CDR3 size: 17 residues. Germline assignment: CDR1 SGHAT and CDR2 FQNNGV. In DNA, the CDR3 is TGTGCCAGCAGCCCGCGCTCTGCGGGAGGCCTAGACTACGAGCAGTACTTC. This sequence encodes CASSPRSAGGLDYEQYF.

The rearrangement uses TRBV27 and TRBJ2-1; TRBD2 matches 15 bases. V dropped 6 bases and J dropped 1; count of bases not matched to a gene: 16. The CDR3 is made up of 21 amino acids. From germline, CDR1 is MNHEY and CDR2 SMNVEV (reference sequence). The CDR3 bases are TGTGCCAGCAGAAAGAACCCGGGACTAGCGGGAGGTAGAGGATCCTACAATGAGCAGTTCTTC. Translated: CASRKNPGLAGGRGSYNEQFF.

This sequence joins TRBV9 and TRBJ2-7, with 11 bases lining up with TRBD2. Trimming took 4 bases from V and 4 from J; bases not matched to a gene: 16. In germline, CDR1 is SGDLS, CDR2 YYNGEE. CDR3 length: 18 amino acids. CDR3 bases: TGTGCCAGCAGCTCCGATGGTGGTAGCGGGAGGGCCGGATACGAGCAGTACTTC. It is translated as CASSSDGGSGRAGYEQYF.

The chain couples TRBV4-1 to TRBJ2-7, with 8 bases that match TRBD2. Per the germline V gene, CDR1 is MGHRA and CDR2 is YSYEKL. The CDR3 has 17 residues. Trimming removed 4 bases from V and 2 bases from J; junction bases left unmatched: 13. CDR3 DNA: TGCGCCAGCAGCCGTCCAGGGACTAGGGGGAGGGCCTACGAGCAGTACTTC. Translated, it gives CASSRPGTRGRAYEQYF.

The chain combines TRBV11-2 with TRBJ2-5, with D possibly being TRBD2 (5 bases). From germline, CDR1 is SGHAT and CDR2 FQNNGV. V shed 3 bases and J shed 1 base, with 12 bases lying between them. There are 15 residues in the CDR3. CDR3 nucleotides: TGTGCCAGCAGCTTCTGGGCGGGCGTCCAAGAGACCCAGTACTTC. Translation: CASSFWAGVQETQYF.

The chain recombines TRBV28 with TRBJ2-6; D unclear. Trimming took off 3 bases at V and 0 bases at J, with 3 bases between the two ends. The CDR3 is 14 amino acids. Germline V lookup: CDR1 MDHEN, CDR2 SYDVKM. CDR3 loop: CASSFPSGANVLTF. DNA for the CDR3: TGTGCCAGCAGTTTCCCCTCTGGGGCCAACGTCCTGACTTTC.

The rearrangement joins TRBV2 to TRBJ2-7; 10 bases agree with TRBD2. The CDR3 totals 15 residues. Unmatched junction bases numbered 4, after V lost 3 bases and J lost 2 bases. Germline lookup yields CDR1 SNHLY and CDR2 FYNNEI. The CDR3 here is CASSDFLAGAYEQYF. CDR3 in DNA: TGTGCCAGCAGTGACTTCCTAGCGGGGGCCTACGAGCAGTACTTC.

The chain carries TRBV11-2 and TRBJ2-7; TRBD1 agrees at 9 bases. The CDR3 is made up of 15 amino acids. Germline-derived CDR1 and CDR2 are SGHAT and FQNNGV. V gave up 5 bases and J gave up 6 bases; unmatched junction bases: 11. The CDR3 DNA is TGTGCCAGCAGCCCGGGACAGGGAAGGGCTCGCGAGCAGTACTTC. Protein product: CASSPGQGRAREQYF.

This clone was seen a few times. J is TRBJ2-2 and V is TRBV4-1; D call uncertain. Germline values: CDR1 MGHRA, CDR2 YSYEKL. The CDR3 extends over 14 amino acids. V was trimmed by 1 base and J by 6 bases, leaving 9 bases between them. CDR3 residues: CASSQAAAAGELFF. For the CDR3, the DNA is TGCGCCAGCAGCCAAGCGGCAGCAGCCGGGGAGCTGTTTTTT.

V and J are TRBV19 and TRBJ2-1; 7 bases map to TRBD2. In germline, CDR1 is LNHDA, CDR2 SQIVND (reference sequence). This CDR3 is 14 amino acids long. V lost 2 bases to trimming and J lost 8 bases; unmatched junction nucleotides: 6. The CDR3 region is CASSISAGEYEQFF. CDR3 bases: TGTGCCAGTAGTATATCGGCGGGAGAGTATGAGCAGTTCTTC.

This clone was seen more than once but under ten times. This sequence joins TRBV7-9 and TRBJ1-2, with D hard to call. Germline V CDR1 and CDR2: SEHNR, FQNEAQ (reference sequence). V lost 5 bases to trimming and J lost 2 bases, with 9 bases between them. The CDR3 has 13 residues. In nucleotides, the CDR3 is TGTGCCAGCAGCCGAAGTGAAAACTATGGCTACACCTTC. Translation gives CASSRSENYGYTF.

This chain uses TRBV5-1 with TRBJ2-7; 7 bases align to TRBD1. Looked up from germline, CDR1 is SGHRS and CDR2 is YFSETQ. CDR3 length: 16 residues. V was pared by 0 bases and J by 7 bases, with 13 bases of the junction left unmatched. CDR3 sequence (DNA): TGCGCCAGCAGCTTGGCGGGGACAGTCCCTGGAAGGGAGCAGTACTTC. Its protein product is CASSLAGTVPGREQYF.

This clone was seen once. The chain recombines TRBV30 with TRBJ2-2; D might be TRBD2 (5 bases). From germline, CDR1 is GTSNPN and CDR2 SVGIG (reference sequence). The V end was cut by 2 bases, the J end by 6 bases, with 10 bases between. This CDR3 has 13 residues. The CDR3 DNA sequence: TGTGCCTGGAGTTCCGGGGTGGCCGGGGAGCTGTTTTTT. Amino acids: CAWSSGVAGELFF.

This sequence joins TRBV7-9 and TRBJ2-1; no definite D call. V gave up 5 bases and J gave up 7 bases, with 18 bases separating them. Germline CDR1 and CDR2: SEHNR and FQNEAQ (reference sequence). CDR3 length: 15 residues. In nucleotides, the CDR3 is TGTGCCAGCAGCCATAGACTGAATCCTGGGAATGAGCAGTTCTTC. Protein product: CASSHRLNPGNEQFF.

V usage is TRBV28 and J usage is TRBJ2-2; no clear D. The CDR3 contains 15 residues. The germline gives CDR1 MDHEN, CDR2 SYDVKM. Trimming cost V 6 bases and J 0 bases, with 11 bases left between them. For the CDR3, the DNA is TGTGCCAGCAGACTCAACCCCCCGAACACCGGGGAGCTGTTTTTT. Residues: CASRLNPPNTGELFF.

The genes are TRBV9 and TRBJ2-2; a possible D gene is TRBD1 (5 bases). This CDR3 has 14 residues. The germline gives CDR1 SGDLS, CDR2 YYNGEE. Trimming removed 3 bases at V and 5 bases at J, with 11 bases between. CDR3 sequence: CASSEGSRTGELFF. The CDR3 nucleotides are TGTGCCAGCAGCGAGGGGTCGAGGACCGGGGAGCTGTTTTTT.

The gene calls are TRBV27 and TRBJ2-7; D ambiguous. Germline assignment: CDR1 MNHEY and CDR2 SMNVEV (reference sequence). V was clipped by 5 bases and J by 3 bases, with 11 bases between them. CDR3 size: 13 residues. CDR3 region: CASSLRIYYEQYF. DNA for the CDR3: TGTGCCAGCAGTCTCAGGATTTACTACGAGCAGTACTTC.

This chain links TRBV9 with TRBJ2-7; 7 bases line up with TRBD1. The CDR3 has 15 amino acids. Per the germline V gene, CDR1 is SGDLS and CDR2 is YYNGEE. After removal of 4 bases from V and 3 bases from J, the junction contained 10 bases not matched to a gene. This CDR3 reads CASSLTGALGYEQYF. As DNA, the CDR3 is TGTGCCAGCAGCCTCACAGGGGCCCTAGGCTACGAGCAGTACTTC.